The rows below give T cell receptor beta chains drawn from one sample of a study of beta chain features in type 1 diabetes. Here immunoSEQ multiplex PCR was the method, and the copy in TCRdb shows in-frame clones only, minus some. The top ten hold 1.3% of the sample, which has over 120,000 clones, about 13% seen once. Sequenced: central memory CD4+ T cells from blood. The receptors were sampled from a man younger than 35 with type 1 diabetes. Both conserved end residues are part of each CDR3. The D gene is left open where the match is weak. Clone size is stated in some rows and not others, as once, few, many or a class when expanded.

clone_size j_call d_call cdr3_length v_call cdr3_aa cdr3_nt
. TRBJ1-1 TRBD1 17 TRBV4-2 CASSPSLDRAMNTEAFF TGTGCCAGCAGCCCGTCTCTAGACAGGGCCATGAACACTGAAGCTTTCTTT
few TRBJ2-3 TRBD2 14 TRBV29-1 CSVDRRGGTDTQYF TGCAGCGTGGACCGACGGGGGGGCACAGATACGCAGTATTTT
. TRBJ2-3 TRBD2 14 TRBV10-3 CAIARGGDTDTQYF TGTGCCATCGCTCGTGGGGGGGACACAGATACGCAGTATTTT
. TRBJ2-5 . 14 TRBV5-1 CASSLGGYRETQYF TGCGCCAGCAGCTTGGGGGGCTATCGGGAGACCCAGTACTTC
. TRBJ1-2 . 14 TRBV2 CASSTDSVNYGYTF TGTGCCAGCAGTACGGACAGCGTCAACTATGGCTACACCTTC
. TRBJ2-7 . 14 TRBV7-9 CASSEQGGPYEQYF TGTGCCAGCAGCGAACAGGGTGGTCCCTACGAGCAGTACTTC
. TRBJ2-7 . 17 TRBV5-1 CASSLDAGSRIPYEQYF TGCGCCAGCAGCTTGGACGCGGGGAGTAGGATCCCCTACGAGCAGTACTTC
. TRBJ1-2 . 12 TRBV30 CAWSLGIYGYTF TGTGCCTGGAGTTTAGGGATCTATGGCTACACCTTC
many TRBJ1-6 . 16 TRBV28 CASSGAGGSYNSPLHF TGTGCCAGCAGTGGAGCCGGGGGCTCCTATAATTCACCCCTCCACTTT
. TRBJ1-1 . 11 TRBV28 CASTSNTEAFF TGTGCCAGCACCAGTAACACTGAAGCTTTCTTT
few TRBJ1-2 . 14 TRBV7-9 CASSFLRELDGYTF TGTGCCAGCAGCTTTTTAAGGGAGCTTGATGGCTACACCTTC
. TRBJ2-1 . 14 TRBV7-6 CASSADSRTDEQFF TGTGCCAGCAGCGCGGACAGCCGTACGGATGAGCAGTTCTTC
few TRBJ2-7 TRBD1 15 TRBV10-3 CAISPGQGEWGEQYF TGTGCCATCAGCCCCGGACAGGGAGAGTGGGGCGAGCAGTACTTC
few TRBJ2-5 . 13 TRBV30 CAWSLSIQETQYF TGTGCCTGGAGTTTGAGTATCCAAGAGACCCAGTACTTC
. TRBJ1-1 . 14 TRBV6-6 CASSRTVKSPEAFF TGTGCCAGCAGTCGGACAGTCAAGAGCCCTGAAGCTTTCTTT
. TRBJ2-1 TRBD1 16 TRBV14 CASSRDTGTGRNEQFF TGTGCCAGCAGCCGGGACACCGGGACAGGGAGAAATGAGCAGTTCTTC
. TRBJ1-1 TRBD1 18 TRBV7-9 CASSLDPTGGMRNTEAFF TGTGCCAGCAGCTTAGACCCTACAGGGGGGATGAGGAACACTGAAGCTTTCTTT
many TRBJ1-1 . 13 TRBV29-1 CSVVGGGNTEAFF TGCAGCGTTGTCGGGGGAGGGAACACTGAAGCTTTCTTT
. TRBJ1-6 . 14 TRBV18 CASSPVREDSPLHF TGTGCCAGCTCACCGGTTAGGGAAGATTCACCCCTCCACTTT
few TRBJ1-1 . 15 TRBV18 CASSPQDRLNTEAFF TGTGCCAGCTCACCGCAAGACAGATTGAACACTGAAGCTTTCTTT
many TRBJ1-1 . 13 TRBV18 CASSPVLDTEAFF TGTGCCAGCTCACCGGTGTTAGACACTGAAGCTTTCTTT
. TRBJ1-2 TRBD1 16 TRBV6-5 CASSYGRDRPGYGYTF TGTGCCAGCAGTTACGGGAGGGACAGGCCCGGCTATGGCTACACCTTC
many TRBJ1-5 . 13 TRBV30 CAWSLTGDQPQHF TGTGCCTGGAGCTTGACGGGCGATCAGCCCCAGCATTTT
few TRBJ2-1 TRBD2 17 TRBV10-3 CATWDTLRAGGSNEQFF TGTGCCACCTGGGACACCCTCCGGGCGGGGGGAAGCAATGAGCAGTTCTTC
. TRBJ2-1 . 11 TRBV20-1 CSAKEYNEQFF TGCAGTGCTAAGGAGTACAATGAGCAGTTCTTC
few TRBJ2-7 . 13 TRBV5-1 CASAKGEGYEQYF TGCGCCAGTGCCAAGGGGGAGGGCTACGAGCAGTACTTC
many TRBJ2-1 TRBD1 16 TRBV7-8 CASSESGTGGIGEQFF TGTGCCAGCAGCGAATCCGGGACAGGCGGGATCGGGGAGCAGTTCTTC
few TRBJ2-1 . 14 TRBV5-1 CASSLGGLINEQFF TGCGCCAGCAGCTTGGGAGGCCTAATCAATGAGCAGTTCTTC
few TRBJ1-3 . 15 TRBV7-6 CASSLEANSGNTIYF TGTGCCAGCAGCTTAGAGGCAAACTCTGGAAACACCATATATTTT